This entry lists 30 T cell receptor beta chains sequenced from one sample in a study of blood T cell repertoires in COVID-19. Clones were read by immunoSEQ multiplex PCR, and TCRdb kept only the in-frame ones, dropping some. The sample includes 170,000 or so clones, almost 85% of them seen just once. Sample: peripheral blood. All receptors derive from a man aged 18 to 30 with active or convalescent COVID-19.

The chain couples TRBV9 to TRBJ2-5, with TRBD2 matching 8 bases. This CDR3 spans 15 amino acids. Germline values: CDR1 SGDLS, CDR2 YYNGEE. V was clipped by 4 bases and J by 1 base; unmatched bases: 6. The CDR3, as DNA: TGTGCCAGCAGCAACGGACTAGCCTTCCAAGAGACCCAGTACTTC. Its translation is CASSNGLAFQETQYF.

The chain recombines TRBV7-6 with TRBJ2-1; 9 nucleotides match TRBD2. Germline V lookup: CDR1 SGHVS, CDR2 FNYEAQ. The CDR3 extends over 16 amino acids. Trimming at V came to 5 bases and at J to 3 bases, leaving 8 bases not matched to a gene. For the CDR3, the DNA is TGTGCCAGCAGCCCCACGGGACTAGCAGGCTACAATGAGCAGTTCTTC. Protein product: CASSPTGLAGYNEQFF.

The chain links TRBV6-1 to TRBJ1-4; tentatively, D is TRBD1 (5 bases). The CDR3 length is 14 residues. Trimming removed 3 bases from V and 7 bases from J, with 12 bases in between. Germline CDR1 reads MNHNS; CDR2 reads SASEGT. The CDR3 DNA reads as TGTGCCAGCAGTGACAGGAAAGGGGCTGAAAAACTGTTTTTT. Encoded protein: CASSDRKGAEKLFF.

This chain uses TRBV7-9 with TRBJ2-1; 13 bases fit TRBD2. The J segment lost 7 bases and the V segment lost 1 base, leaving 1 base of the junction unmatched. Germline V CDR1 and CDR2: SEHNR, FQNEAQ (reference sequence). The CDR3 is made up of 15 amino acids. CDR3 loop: CASSLGLAGGNEQFF. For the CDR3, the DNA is TGTGCCAGCAGCTTAGGACTAGCGGGAGGTAATGAGCAGTTCTTC.

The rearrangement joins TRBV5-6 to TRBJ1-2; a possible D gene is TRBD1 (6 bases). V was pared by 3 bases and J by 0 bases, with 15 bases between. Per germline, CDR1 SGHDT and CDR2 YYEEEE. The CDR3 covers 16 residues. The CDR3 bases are TGTGCCAGCAGCTACATTGACAGGACTTCTAACTATGGCTACACCTTC. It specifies CASSYIDRTSNYGYTF.

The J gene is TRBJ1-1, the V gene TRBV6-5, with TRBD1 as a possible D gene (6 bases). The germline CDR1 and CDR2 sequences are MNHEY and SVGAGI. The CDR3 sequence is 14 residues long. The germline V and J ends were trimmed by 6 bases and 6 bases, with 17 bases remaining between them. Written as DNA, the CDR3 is TGTGCCAGCAGCCAGGGCGGGGGGCGTGCTGAAGCTTTCTTT. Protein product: CASSQGGGRAEAFF.

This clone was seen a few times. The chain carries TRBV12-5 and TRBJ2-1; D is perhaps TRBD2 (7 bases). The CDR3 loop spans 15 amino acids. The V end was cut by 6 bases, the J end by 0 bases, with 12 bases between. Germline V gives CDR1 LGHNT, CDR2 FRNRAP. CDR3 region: CASGRGGDSYNEQFF. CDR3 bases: TGTGCTAGTGGCAGGGGAGGGGACTCCTACAATGAGCAGTTCTTC.

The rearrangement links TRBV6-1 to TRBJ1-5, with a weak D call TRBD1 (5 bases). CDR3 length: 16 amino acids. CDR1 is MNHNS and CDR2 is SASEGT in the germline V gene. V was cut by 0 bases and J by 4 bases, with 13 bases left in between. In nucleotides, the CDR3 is TGTGCCAGCAGTGAAGCATTTGGCAGGGTAAATCAGCCCCAGCATTTT. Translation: CASSEAFGRVNQPQHF.

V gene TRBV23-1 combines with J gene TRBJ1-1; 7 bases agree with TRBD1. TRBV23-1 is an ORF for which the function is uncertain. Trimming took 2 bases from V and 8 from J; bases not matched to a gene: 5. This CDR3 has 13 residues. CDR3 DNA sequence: TGCGCCAGCAGTCAAACGGGGGACAGCGAAGCTTTCTTT. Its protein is CASSQTGDSEAFF.

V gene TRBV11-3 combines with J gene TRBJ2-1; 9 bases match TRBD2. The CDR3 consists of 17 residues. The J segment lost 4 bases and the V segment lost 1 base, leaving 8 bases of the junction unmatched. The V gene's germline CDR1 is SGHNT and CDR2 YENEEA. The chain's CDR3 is CASSLGNQAGGYNEQFF. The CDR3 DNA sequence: TGTGCCAGCAGCTTAGGGAATCAGGCGGGAGGGTACAATGAGCAGTTCTTC.

The CDR3 coding sequence is TGTGCCAGCAGTTACGATTCGCGGGGGGCCTTTGGAGCTTTCTTT. Translation: CASSYDSRGAFGAFF. This chain links TRBV6-5 with TRBJ1-1; tentative D call: TRBD1 (6 bases). The CDR3 is 15 residues long. CDR1 and CDR2 from the germline V gene are MNHEY and SVGAGI. Trimming left V 2 bases short and J 10 bases short, with 20 bases between.

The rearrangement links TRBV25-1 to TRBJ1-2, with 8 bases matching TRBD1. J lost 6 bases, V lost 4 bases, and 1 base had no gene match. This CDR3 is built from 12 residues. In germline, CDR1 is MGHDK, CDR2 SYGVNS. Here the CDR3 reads CASSGTGHGYTF. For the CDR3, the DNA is TGTGCCAGCAGTGGGACAGGGCATGGCTACACCTTC.

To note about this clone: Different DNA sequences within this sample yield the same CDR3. The CDR3 DNA is TGCGCCAGCAGCCAAGTACGACAGGCTACCTACGAGCAGTACTTC. It is translated as CASSQVRQATYEQYF. The gene calls are TRBV4-1 and TRBJ2-7, with D maybe TRBD1 (6 bases). CDR1 and CDR2 from the germline V gene are MGHRA and YSYEKL. Trimming cost V 1 base and J 2 bases, with 12 bases left between them. This CDR3 region has 15 residues.

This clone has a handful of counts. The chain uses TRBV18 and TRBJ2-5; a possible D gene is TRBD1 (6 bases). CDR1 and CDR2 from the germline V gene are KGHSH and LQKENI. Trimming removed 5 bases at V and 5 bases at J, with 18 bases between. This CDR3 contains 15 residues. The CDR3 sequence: CASSSDRTMGETQYF. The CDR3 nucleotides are TGTGCCAGCTCATCGGACAGAACCATGGGGGAGACCCAGTACTTC.

The CDR3 loop is CATSRGSEAGELFF. The DNA of the CDR3 is TGTGCCACCAGCAGAGGCAGTGAGGCGGGGGAGCTGTTTTTT. The genes are TRBV15 and TRBJ2-2, with D unclear. CDR1 and CDR2 (germline): LNHNV, YYDKDF (reference sequence). Trimming cost V 1 base and J 8 bases, with 11 bases left between them. The CDR3 extends over 14 amino acids.

The CDR3 sequence is CASSLPLGQGSPGELFF. The DNA of the CDR3 is TGTGCCAGCAGCCTGCCCCTTGGGCAGGGAAGTCCCGGGGAGCTGTTTTTT. The chain joins TRBV3-1 (or the pseudogene TRBV3-2) to TRBJ2-2; D may be TRBD1 (5 bases). V was trimmed by 4 bases and J by 6 bases, leaving 21 bases between them. The CDR3 totals 17 residues. Looked up from germline, CDR1 is LGHDT and CDR2 is YNNKEL (reference sequence).

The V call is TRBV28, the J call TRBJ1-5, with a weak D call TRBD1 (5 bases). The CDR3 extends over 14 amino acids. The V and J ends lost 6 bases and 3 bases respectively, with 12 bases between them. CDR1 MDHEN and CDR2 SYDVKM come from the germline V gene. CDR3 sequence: CASRPRQTNQPQHF. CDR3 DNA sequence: TGTGCCAGCAGGCCTAGACAGACCAATCAGCCCCAGCATTTT. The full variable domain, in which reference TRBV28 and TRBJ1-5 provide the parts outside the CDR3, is DVKVTQSSRYLVKRTGEKVFLECVQDMDHENMFWYRQDPGLGLRLIYFSYDVKMKEKGDIPEGYSVSREKKERFSLILESASTNQTSMYLCASRPRQTNQPQHFGDGTRLSIL.

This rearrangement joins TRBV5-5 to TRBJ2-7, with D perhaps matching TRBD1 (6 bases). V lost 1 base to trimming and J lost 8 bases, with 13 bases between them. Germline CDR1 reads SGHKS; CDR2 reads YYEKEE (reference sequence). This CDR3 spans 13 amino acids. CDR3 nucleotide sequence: TGTGCCAGCAGCTTGTTTTTACAGGGCAAGCAGTACTTC. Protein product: CASSLFLQGKQYF.

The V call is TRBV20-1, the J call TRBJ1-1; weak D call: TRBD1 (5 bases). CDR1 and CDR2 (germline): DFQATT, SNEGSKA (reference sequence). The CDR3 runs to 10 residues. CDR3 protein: CRVRGTEAFF. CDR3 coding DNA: TGCAGGGTTCGGGGGACTGAAGCTTTCTTT.

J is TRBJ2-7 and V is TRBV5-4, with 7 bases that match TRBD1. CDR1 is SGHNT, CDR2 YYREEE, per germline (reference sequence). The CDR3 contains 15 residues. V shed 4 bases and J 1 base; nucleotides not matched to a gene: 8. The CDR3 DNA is TGTGCCAGCAGCGAAGCAAAGACAGGGTCCTACGAGCAGTACTTC. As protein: CASSEAKTGSYEQYF. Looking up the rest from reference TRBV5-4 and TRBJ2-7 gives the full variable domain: ETGVTQSPTHLIKTRGQQVTLRCSSQSGHNTVSWYQQALGQGPQFIFQYYREEENGRGNFPPRFSGLQFPNYSSELNVNALELDDSALYLCASSEAKTGSYEQYFGPGTRLTVT.

CDR3 nucleotides: TGTGCCAGCAGTTACTGGTCGGCCCAGGGTGGCTACACCTTC. Encoded protein: CASSYWSAQGGYTF. V usage is TRBV6-2 or TRBV6-3 and J usage is TRBJ1-2; the D gene is possibly TRBD1 (5 bases). Germline CDR1 and CDR2: MNHEY and SVGEGT. The CDR3 loop spans 14 amino acids. Trimming removed 1 base from V and 7 bases from J, with 13 bases in between.

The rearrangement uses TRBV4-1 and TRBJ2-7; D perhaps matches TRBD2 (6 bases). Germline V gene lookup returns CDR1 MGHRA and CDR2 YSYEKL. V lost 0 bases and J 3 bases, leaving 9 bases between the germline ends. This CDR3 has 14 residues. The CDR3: CASSQDVSGYEQYF. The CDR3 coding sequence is TGCGCCAGCAGCCAAGATGTTAGCGGCTACGAGCAGTACTTC.

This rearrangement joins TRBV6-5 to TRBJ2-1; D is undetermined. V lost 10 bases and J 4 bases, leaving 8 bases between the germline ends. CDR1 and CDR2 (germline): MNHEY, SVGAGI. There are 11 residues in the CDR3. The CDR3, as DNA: TGTGCCACCTGCTATTACAATGAGCAGTTCTTC. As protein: CATCYYNEQFF.

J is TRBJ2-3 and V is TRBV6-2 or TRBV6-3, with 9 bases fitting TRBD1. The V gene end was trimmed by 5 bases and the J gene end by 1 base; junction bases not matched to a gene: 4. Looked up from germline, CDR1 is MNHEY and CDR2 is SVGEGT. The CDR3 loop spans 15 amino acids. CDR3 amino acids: CASSRDRVGTDTQYF. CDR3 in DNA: TGTGCCAGCAGTAGGGACAGGGTCGGCACAGATACGCAGTATTTT.

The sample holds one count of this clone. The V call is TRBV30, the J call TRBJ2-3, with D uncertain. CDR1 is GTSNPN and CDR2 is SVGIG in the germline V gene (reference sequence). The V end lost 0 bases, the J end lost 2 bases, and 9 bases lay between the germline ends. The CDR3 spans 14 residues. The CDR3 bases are TGTGCCTGGAGTGTTGGAGTCCTCACAGATACGCAGTATTTT. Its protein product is CAWSVGVLTDTQYF.

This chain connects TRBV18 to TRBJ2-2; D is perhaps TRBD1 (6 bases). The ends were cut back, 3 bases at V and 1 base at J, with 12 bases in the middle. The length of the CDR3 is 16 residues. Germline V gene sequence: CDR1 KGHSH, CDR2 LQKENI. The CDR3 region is CASSPAGARNTGELFF. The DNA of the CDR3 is TGTGCCAGCTCACCGGCAGGGGCTCGGAACACCGGGGAGCTGTTTTTT. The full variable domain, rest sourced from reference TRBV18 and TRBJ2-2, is NAGVMQNPRHLVRRRGQEARLRCSPMKGHSHVYWYRQLPEEGLKFMVYLQKENIIDESGMPKERFSAEFPKEGPSILRIQQVVRGDSAAYFCASSPAGARNTGELFFGEGSRLTVL.

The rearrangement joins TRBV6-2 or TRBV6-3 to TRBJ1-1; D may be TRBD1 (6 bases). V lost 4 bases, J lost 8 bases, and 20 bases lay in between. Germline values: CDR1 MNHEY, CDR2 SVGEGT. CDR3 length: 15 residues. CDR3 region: CASSSPGQPSKEAFF. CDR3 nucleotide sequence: TGTGCCAGCAGTTCACCGGGACAACCCTCCAAGGAAGCTTTCTTT.

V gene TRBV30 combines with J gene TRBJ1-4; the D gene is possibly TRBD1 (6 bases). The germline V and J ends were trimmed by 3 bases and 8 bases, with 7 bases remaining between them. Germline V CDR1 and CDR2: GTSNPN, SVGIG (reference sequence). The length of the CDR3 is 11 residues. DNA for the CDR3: TGTGCCTGGAGGACAGGAGAAAAACTGTTTTTT. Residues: CAWRTGEKLFF.

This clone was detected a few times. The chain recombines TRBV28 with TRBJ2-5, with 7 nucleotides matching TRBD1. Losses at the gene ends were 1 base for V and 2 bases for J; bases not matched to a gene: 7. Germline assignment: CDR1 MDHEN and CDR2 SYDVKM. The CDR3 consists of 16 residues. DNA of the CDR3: TGTGCCAGCAGTTTATTAGGAGACAGGGTGCAAGAGACCCAGTACTTC. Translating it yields CASSLLGDRVQETQYF.

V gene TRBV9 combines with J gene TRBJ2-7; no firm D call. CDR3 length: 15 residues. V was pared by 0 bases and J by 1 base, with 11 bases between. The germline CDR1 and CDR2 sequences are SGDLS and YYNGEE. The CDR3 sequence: CASSVASGASYEQYF. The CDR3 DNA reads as TGTGCCAGCAGCGTAGCTTCAGGTGCTTCCTACGAGCAGTACTTC. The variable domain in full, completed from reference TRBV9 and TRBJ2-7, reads DSGVTQTPKHLITATGQRVTLRCSPRSGDLSVYWYQQSLDQGLQFLIQYYNGEERAKGNILERFSAQQFPDLHSELNLSSLELGDSALYFCASSVASGASYEQYFGPGTRLTVT.